This T cell receptor beta chain was identified during a study of blood T cell repertoires in COVID-19. Trimming took 5 bases from V and 1 from J, leaving 8 bases between them. Germline CDR1 MNHEY, CDR2 SVGAGI. This CDR3 has 13 amino acids. Clones were read by immunoSEQ multiplex PCR, and TCRdb kept only the in-frame ones, dropping some. The sample lists hundreds of thousands of clones; around 88% were seen once. This clone showed up just once. Sequences were obtained from peripheral blood. The origin of this receptor is an elderly man with acute or convalescent COVID-19. This chain connects TRBV6-5 to TRBJ1-1; D not certain. The CDR3 loop is CASSLRQNTEAFF. In DNA form, the CDR3 reads TGTGCCAGCAGTCTTAGACAGAACACTGAAGCTTTCTTT.